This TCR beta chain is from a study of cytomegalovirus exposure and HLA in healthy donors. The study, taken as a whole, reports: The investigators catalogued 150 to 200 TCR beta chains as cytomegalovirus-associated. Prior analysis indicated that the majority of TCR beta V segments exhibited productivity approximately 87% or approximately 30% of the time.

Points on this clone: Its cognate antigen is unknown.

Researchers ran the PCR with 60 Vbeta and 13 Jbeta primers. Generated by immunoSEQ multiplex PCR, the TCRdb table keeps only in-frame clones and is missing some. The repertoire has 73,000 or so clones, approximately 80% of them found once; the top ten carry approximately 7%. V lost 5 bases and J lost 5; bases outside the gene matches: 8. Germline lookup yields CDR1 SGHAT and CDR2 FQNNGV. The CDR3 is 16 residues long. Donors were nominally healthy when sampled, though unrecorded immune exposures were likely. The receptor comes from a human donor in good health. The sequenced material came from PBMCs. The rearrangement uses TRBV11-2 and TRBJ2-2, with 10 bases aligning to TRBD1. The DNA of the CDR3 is TGTGCCAGCAGCACACGACAGGGGGCCGGGACCGGGGAGCTGTTTTTT. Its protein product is CASSTRQGAGTGELFF.